These 29 T cell receptor beta chains share one sample of origin, sequenced in a study of radiotherapy plus CTLA-4 blockade in lung cancer. TCRdb's copy holds only in-frame clones and misses some; the assay was immunoSEQ multiplex PCR. The sample records about 28,000 clones, about four fifths being singletons. The sample here was peripheral blood, taken from a patient treated with radiotherapy plus ipilimumab. The receptors come from a human donor with non-small cell lung cancer that progressed on radiotherapy plus ipilimumab.

The CDR3 coding sequence is TGTGCCAGCTCACCGGCGGCAGGGGGCACCGGGGAGCTGTTTTTT. Protein: CASSPAAGGTGELFF. The rearrangement joins TRBV18 to TRBJ2-2; 7 bases map to TRBD1. V was clipped by 3 bases and J by 4 bases; unmatched bases: 5. Germline CDR1 KGHSH, CDR2 LQKENI. CDR3 size: 15 residues.

This clone is a singleton in its sample. The rearrangement joins TRBV7-9 to TRBJ2-7, with TRBD1 as a possible D gene (6 bases). The germline gives CDR1 SEHNR, CDR2 FQNEAQ (reference sequence). This CDR3 comprises 14 residues. Trimming removed 5 bases at V and 7 bases at J, with 18 bases between. The CDR3 sequence: CASSPRGSRREQYF. For the CDR3, the DNA is TGTGCCAGCAGCCCTAGGGGGTCCAGAAGGGAGCAGTACTTC.

This clone was seen only a few times. The genes are TRBV6-5 and TRBJ2-7; a weak D match, TRBD2 (7 bases). The V gene's germline CDR1 is MNHEY and CDR2 SVGAGI. The length of the CDR3 is 15 residues. The V and J ends lost 0 bases and 4 bases respectively, with 13 bases between them. DNA for the CDR3: TGTGCCAGCAGTTACTCCGTAGGGGGGGGTTACGAGCAGTACTTC. As protein: CASSYSVGGGYEQYF.

The genes are TRBV7-2 and TRBJ1-2; the D gene is possibly TRBD1 (6 bases). This CDR3 has 15 amino acids. The germline CDR1 and CDR2 sequences are SGHTA and FQGNSA. The V end was cut by 1 base, the J end by 5 bases, with 14 bases between. The CDR3: CASSLGTVKTYGYTF. In DNA form, the CDR3 reads TGTGCCAGCAGCTTAGGGACAGTTAAAACTTATGGCTACACCTTC.

This clone has more than one count but fewer than ten. V usage is TRBV11-2 and J usage is TRBJ1-1; D remains ambiguous. V was trimmed by 1 base and J by 6 bases, leaving 6 bases between them. CDR3 length: 12 residues. From germline, CDR1 is SGHAT and CDR2 FQNNGV. The CDR3 DNA is TGTGCCAGCAGCTTAGTCGGGGCTGAAGCTTTCTTT. It translates to CASSLVGAEAFF. The full variable domain, with the rest looked up from reference TRBV11-2 and TRBJ1-1, is EAGVAQSPRYKIIEKRQSVAFWCNPISGHATLYWYQQILGQGPKLLIQFQNNGVVDDSQLPKDRFSAERLKGVDSTLKIQPAKLEDSAVYLCASSLVGAEAFFGQGTRLTVV.

The DNA for the CDR3 is TGTGCCAGCAGCTTAGGGGGGACAGCCTACGAGCAGTACTTC. It translates to CASSLGGTAYEQYF. The rearrangement links TRBV7-6 to TRBJ2-7, with 7 bases lining up with TRBD1. CDR1 SGHVS and CDR2 FNYEAQ come from the germline V gene. The CDR3 has 14 residues. The trim removed 1 base at V and 2 bases at J, leaving 2 bases unmatched.

The chain combines TRBV4-3 with TRBJ1-1; no reliable D call. CDR1 LGHNA and CDR2 YSLEER come from the germline V gene. Trimming left V 1 base short and J 6 bases short, with 15 bases between. CDR3 size: 15 residues. The CDR3 region is CASSQVWSGNSEAFF. In DNA form, the CDR3 reads TGCGCCAGCAGCCAAGTCTGGTCAGGTAACTCTGAAGCTTTCTTT.

This chain connects TRBV5-1 to TRBJ2-1; 8 bases are shared with TRBD1. Germline V gene sequence: CDR1 SGHRS, CDR2 YFSETQ. This CDR3 spans 16 amino acids. J gave up 4 bases and V 0 bases, and 6 bases lay outside the gene matches. The CDR3 sequence: CASSLVFGTGYNEQFF. The CDR3 region has the DNA TGCGCCAGCAGCTTGGTCTTTGGGACAGGTTACAATGAGCAGTTCTTC.

A single count supports this clone. V and J are TRBV11-2 and TRBJ2-5; 12 nucleotides line up with TRBD2. The CDR3 sequence is 18 residues long. The J segment lost 3 bases and the V segment lost 6 bases, leaving 14 bases of the junction unmatched. Germline CDR1 SGHAT, CDR2 FQNNGV. This CDR3 reads CASSARRGASGREETQYF. In DNA, the CDR3 is TGTGCCAGCAGTGCTAGGAGGGGAGCTAGCGGGAGGGAAGAGACCCAGTACTTC.

This rearrangement joins TRBV7-9 to TRBJ2-3; no firm D call. The CDR3 sequence is 14 residues long. The V and J ends lost 3 bases and 6 bases respectively, with 13 bases between them. In germline, CDR1 is SEHNR, CDR2 FQNEAQ (reference sequence). The CDR3 DNA reads as TGTGCCAGCAGCTTTGAAGGAGCTGTGGATACGCAGTATTTT. It encodes CASSFEGAVDTQYF.

The chain uses TRBV6-6 and TRBJ1-4; possibly TRBD1 for D (5 bases). Germline values: CDR1 MNHNY, CDR2 SVGAGI (reference sequence). V shed 2 bases and J shed 3 bases, with 13 bases lying between them. The CDR3 loop spans 16 amino acids. CDR3 sequence reads: CASSYQIRAPNEKLFF. In DNA form, the CDR3 reads TGTGCCAGCAGTTACCAGATCAGGGCCCCTAATGAAAAACTGTTTTTT.

For the CDR3, the DNA is TGCGCCAGGCCTTTAGCGGGAGGCTTTAAAAAGTGCAAGGATGAGCAGTTCTTC. Residues: CARPLAGGFKKCKDEQFF. This chain uses TRBV5-1 with TRBJ2-1, with 10 bases identical to TRBD2. The junction had 22 bases not matched to a gene; V was cut back by 8 bases and J by 8 bases. The germline V gene encodes CDR1 SGHRS and CDR2 YFSETQ. CDR3 length: 18 amino acids.

The rearrangement uses TRBV19 and TRBJ1-1; 11 bases are shared with TRBD1. CDR1 and CDR2 from the germline V gene are LNHDA and SQIVND (reference sequence). V was clipped by 3 bases and J by 3 bases; unmatched bases: 9. The CDR3 is 17 residues long. CDR3 DNA sequence: TGTGCCAGTAGTATTCTCGGGACAGGGGGAAGGGACACTGAAGCTTTCTTT. Protein product: CASSILGTGGRDTEAFF.

The CDR3 region is CASSIDVVRGERGYGYTF. DNA for the CDR3: TGTGCCAGCAGTATTGATGTCGTGCGAGGGGAGAGAGGCTATGGCTACACCTTC. V is TRBV28 and J is TRBJ1-2; D may be TRBD1 (5 bases). This CDR3 comprises 18 residues. From germline, CDR1 is MDHEN and CDR2 SYDVKM. Trimming took 5 bases from V and 4 from J, leaving 26 bases between them.

This clone was counted only a few times. This sequence joins TRBV6-5 and TRBJ2-1, with 7 bases fitting TRBD1. Germline V gene sequence: CDR1 MNHEY, CDR2 SVGAGI. V gave up 1 base and J gave up 7 bases; unmatched junction bases: 4. The CDR3 covers 14 residues. The CDR3 nucleotides are TGTGCCAGCAGTTACTTACAGGGGAGAAATGAGCAGTTCTTC. It is translated as CASSYLQGRNEQFF.

The genes are TRBV27 and TRBJ1-3; a possible D gene is TRBD1 (5 bases). The germline gives CDR1 MNHEY, CDR2 SMNVEV (reference sequence). The CDR3 length is 13 residues. The V and J ends lost 5 bases and 2 bases respectively, with 7 bases between them. The CDR3 reads CASSGGPGNTIYF. Written as DNA, the CDR3 is TGTGCCAGCAGTGGGGGTCCTGGAAACACCATATATTTT.

This clone was detected only once. The chain's CDR3 is CASSLGGVTSTDTQYF. The CDR3 coding sequence is TGCGCCAGCAGCTTGGGGGGAGTCACTAGCACAGATACGCAGTATTTT. The V and J genes are TRBV5-1 and TRBJ2-3, with D possibly being TRBD2 (5 bases). CDR3 size: 16 residues. Trimming removed 0 bases at V and 0 bases at J, with 11 bases between. CDR1 and CDR2 (germline): SGHRS, YFSETQ. Variable domain in full (rest from reference TRBV5-1 and TRBJ2-3): KAGVTQTPRYLIKTRGQQVTLSCSPISGHRSVSWYQQTPGQGLQFLFEYFSETQRNKGNFPGRFSGRQFSNSRSEMNVSTLELGDSALYLCASSLGGVTSTDTQYFGPGTRLTVL.

This clone was recorded a few times. The J gene is TRBJ1-4, the V gene TRBV19; 7 bases are a match to TRBD1. From germline, CDR1 is LNHDA and CDR2 SQIVND (reference sequence). With V trimmed by 10 bases and J by 5 bases, 7 bases remained unmatched. The CDR3 loop spans 13 amino acids. The CDR3 protein is CATRRQGNEKLFF. The CDR3 nucleotides read TGTGCCACCCGGCGACAGGGAAATGAAAAACTGTTTTTT.

The rearrangement joins TRBV6-5 to TRBJ1-2; D gene uncertain. Trimming took off 8 bases at V and 4 bases at J, with 14 bases between the two ends. The germline V gene encodes CDR1 MNHEY and CDR2 SVGAGI. This CDR3 comprises 13 residues. The CDR3 here is CASLSGRGYGYTF. The CDR3 region has the DNA TGTGCCAGCTTATCAGGTCGGGGCTATGGCTACACCTTC.

This clone came up a few times. The V call is TRBV7-3, the J call TRBJ1-1; D possibly corresponds to TRBD1 (5 bases). There are 14 residues in the CDR3. With 1 base removed from V and 1 base from J, the gap between germline ends came to 7 bases. Germline V CDR1 and CDR2: SGHTA, FQGTGA. CDR3 sequence reads: CASSLNQGNTEAFF. The CDR3 DNA follows: TGTGCCAGCAGCTTAAATCAGGGGAACACTGAAGCTTTCTTT.

This clone appeared a few times. The V call is TRBV6-5, the J call TRBJ2-5; 9 nucleotides match TRBD2. This CDR3 has 14 residues. CDR1 and CDR2 (germline): MNHEY, SVGAGI. J gave up 3 bases and V 3 bases, and 2 bases lay outside the gene matches. CDR3 residues: CASSYRLAEETQYF. For the CDR3, the DNA is TGTGCCAGCAGTTATCGACTAGCGGAAGAGACCCAGTACTTC.

The sample holds one count of this clone. This CDR3 is CASSLRGSRIEETQYF. CDR3 bases: TGTGCCAGCAGTTTGCGCGGGAGTCGGATTGAAGAGACCCAGTACTTC. This sequence joins TRBV28 and TRBJ2-5; TRBD2 aligns across 7 bases. The V and J ends lost 3 bases and 3 bases, in that order; junction bases with no gene match: 10. Per the germline V gene, CDR1 is MDHEN and CDR2 is SYDVKM. CDR3 length: 16 residues.

This clone was found a few times. The chain carries TRBV7-9 and TRBJ2-7, with 8 bases matching TRBD2. V was pared by 0 bases and J by 4 bases, with 14 bases of the junction left unmatched. The CDR3 runs to 18 residues. CDR1 is SEHNR and CDR2 is FQNEAQ in the germline V gene (reference sequence). This CDR3 reads CASSLASGRSGRRYEQYF. For the CDR3, the DNA is TGTGCCAGCAGCTTAGCGAGCGGGCGGAGCGGGAGAAGGTACGAGCAGTACTTC.

V gene TRBV2 combines with J gene TRBJ2-2, with TRBD2 matching over 7 bases. This CDR3 has 15 residues. CDR1 is SNHLY and CDR2 is FYNNEI in the germline V gene. Trimming removed 7 bases from V and 5 bases from J; junction bases left unmatched: 10. CDR3 DNA sequence: TGTGCCAGCAAGATCGAGGGAGGGAGTACCGGGGAGCTGTTTTTT. Residues: CASKIEGGSTGELFF.

The chain's CDR3 is CASSLATVFTGELFF. CDR3 DNA sequence: TGTGCCAGCTCCCTGGCTACTGTCTTCACCGGGGAGCTGTTTTTT. This sequence joins TRBV18 and TRBJ2-2; D call uncertain. V lost 6 bases and J lost 4, with 15 bases in between. This CDR3 comprises 15 residues. Germline CDR1 KGHSH, CDR2 LQKENI.

The chain joins TRBV10-3 to TRBJ2-1; 8 bases align to TRBD1. This CDR3 region has 12 residues. Losses at the gene ends were 6 bases for V and 5 bases for J; bases not matched to a gene: 0. The germline V gene encodes CDR1 ENHRY and CDR2 SYGVKD. Written as DNA, the CDR3 is TGTGCCATCAGGGACAGGGACAATGAGCAGTTCTTC. Protein sequence: CAIRDRDNEQFF.

The rearrangement links TRBV7-2 to TRBJ2-7; D is unresolved. Germline V lookup: CDR1 SGHTA, CDR2 FQGNSA. The CDR3 loop spans 15 amino acids. V was clipped by 6 bases and J by 0 bases, with 15 bases between them. DNA of the CDR3: TGTGCCAGCAGAAAGGACGGAGCCGTCTCCTACGAGCAGTACTTC. This translates into CASRKDGAVSYEQYF.

The chain combines TRBV18 with TRBJ1-4, with D possibly being TRBD1 (5 bases). The CDR3 totals 15 residues. Germline V CDR1 and CDR2: KGHSH, LQKENI. V shed 0 bases and J shed 0 bases, with 5 bases lying between them. The CDR3 region has the DNA TGTGCCAGCTCACCACCGGGGGCAACTAATGAAAAACTGTTTTTT. Its protein is CASSPPGATNEKLFF. Full variable domain (missing parts from reference TRBV18 and TRBJ1-4): NAGVMQNPRHLVRRRGQEARLRCSPMKGHSHVYWYRQLPEEGLKFMVYLQKENIIDESGMPKERFSAEFPKEGPSILRIQQVVRGDSAAYFCASSPPGATNEKLFFGSGTQLSVL.

J is TRBJ2-7 and V is TRBV14; D uncertain. CDR3 length: 13 residues. Trimming left V 4 bases short and J 1 base short, with 8 bases between. The germline V gene encodes CDR1 SGHDN and CDR2 FVKESK. The CDR3: CASSPRPSYEQYF. For the CDR3, the DNA is TGTGCCAGCAGCCCACGTCCTTCCTACGAGCAGTACTTC.